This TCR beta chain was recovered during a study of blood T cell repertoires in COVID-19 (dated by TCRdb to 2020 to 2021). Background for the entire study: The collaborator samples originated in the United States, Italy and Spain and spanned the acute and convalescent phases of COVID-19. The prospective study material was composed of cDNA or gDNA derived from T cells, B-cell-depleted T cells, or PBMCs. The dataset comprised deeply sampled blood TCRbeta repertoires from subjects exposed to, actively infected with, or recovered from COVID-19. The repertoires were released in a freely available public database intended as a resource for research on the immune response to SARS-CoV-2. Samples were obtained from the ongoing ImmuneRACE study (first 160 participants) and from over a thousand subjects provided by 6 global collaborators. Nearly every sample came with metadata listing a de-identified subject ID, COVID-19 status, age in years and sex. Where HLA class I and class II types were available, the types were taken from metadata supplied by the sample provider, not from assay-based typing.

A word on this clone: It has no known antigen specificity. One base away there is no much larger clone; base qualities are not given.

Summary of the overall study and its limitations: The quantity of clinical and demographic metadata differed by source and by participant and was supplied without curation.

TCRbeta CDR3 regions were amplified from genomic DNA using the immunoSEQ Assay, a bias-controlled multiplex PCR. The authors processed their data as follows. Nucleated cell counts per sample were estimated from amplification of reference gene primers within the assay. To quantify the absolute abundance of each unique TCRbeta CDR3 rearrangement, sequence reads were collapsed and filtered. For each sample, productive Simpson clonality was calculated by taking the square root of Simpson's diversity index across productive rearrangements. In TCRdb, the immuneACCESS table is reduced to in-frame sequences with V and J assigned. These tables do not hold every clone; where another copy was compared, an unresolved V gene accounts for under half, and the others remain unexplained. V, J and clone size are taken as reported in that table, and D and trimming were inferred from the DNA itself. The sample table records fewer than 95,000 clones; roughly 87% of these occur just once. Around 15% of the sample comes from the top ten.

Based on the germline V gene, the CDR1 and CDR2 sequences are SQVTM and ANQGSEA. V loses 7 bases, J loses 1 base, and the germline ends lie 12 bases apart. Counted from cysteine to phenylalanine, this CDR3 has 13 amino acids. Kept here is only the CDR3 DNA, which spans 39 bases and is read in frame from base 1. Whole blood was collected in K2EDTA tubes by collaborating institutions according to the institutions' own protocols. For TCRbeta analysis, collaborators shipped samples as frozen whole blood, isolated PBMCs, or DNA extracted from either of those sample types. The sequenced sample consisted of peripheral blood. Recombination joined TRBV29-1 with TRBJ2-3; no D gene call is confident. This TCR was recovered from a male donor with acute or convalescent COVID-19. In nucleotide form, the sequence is TGCAGCGCCCCGGTCGAAGGCACAGATACGCAGTATTTT. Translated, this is CSAPVEGTDTQYF.